The clone carrying this T cell receptor beta chain was counted a few times. As yet, its antigen is unknown. Investigators excluded patients with uncontrolled infection, other autoimmune disease, pregnancy or lactation. Per the germline V gene, CDR1 is MNHEY and CDR2 is SMNVEV (reference sequence). V dropped 3 bases and J dropped 4 bases, with 16 bases sitting between them. The CDR3 sequence is 15 residues long. The data belong to a study of T cells in Graves' hyperthyroidism and ophthalmopathy. Findings and limits, study-wide: Among clonotypes expanded in thyroid above 0.001, most were also found in blood.

Regions amplified from RNA transcripts were the TCR beta CDR3 regions. The TCR CDR3 first-round RT-PCR relied on the HTBI primer set. TCRdb re-called the multiplex PCR reads through MiXCR, storing one row per CDR3 protein. Of 490,000 or so distinct CDR3 sequences in the sample, about 16% were seen once. The sequence derives from a young woman with Graves' ophthalmopathy. The sequenced sample consisted of blood. V and J are TRBV27 and TRBJ2-7; D perhaps matches TRBD2 (6 bases). DNA for the CDR3: TGTGCCAGCAGTTTCACTAGCCCCAATACATACGAGCAGTACTTC. Protein: CASSFTSPNTYEQYF.